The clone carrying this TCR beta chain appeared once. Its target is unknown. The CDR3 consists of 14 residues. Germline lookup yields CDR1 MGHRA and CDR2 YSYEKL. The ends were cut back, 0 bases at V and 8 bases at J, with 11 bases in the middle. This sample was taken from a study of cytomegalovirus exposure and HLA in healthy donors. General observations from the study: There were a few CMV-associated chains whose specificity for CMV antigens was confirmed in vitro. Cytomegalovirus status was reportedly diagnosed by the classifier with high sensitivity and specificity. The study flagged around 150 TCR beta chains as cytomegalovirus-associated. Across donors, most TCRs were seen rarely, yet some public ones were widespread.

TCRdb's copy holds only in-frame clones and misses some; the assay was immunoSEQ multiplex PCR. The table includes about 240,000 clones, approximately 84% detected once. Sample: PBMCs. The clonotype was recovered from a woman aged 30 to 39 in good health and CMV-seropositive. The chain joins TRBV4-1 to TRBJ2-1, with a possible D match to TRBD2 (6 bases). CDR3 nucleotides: TGCGCCAGCAGCCAAGAGCCGGGGGACGATGAGCAGTTCTTC. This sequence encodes CASSQEPGDDEQFF.